The rows below give T cell receptor beta chains drawn from one sample of a study of CD8+CD57+ T cells in acquired aplastic anemia. TCRdb reanalysed the reads using MiXCR and keeps one entry per CDR3 protein. The table lists some 150,000 distinct CDR3 sequences, 40% to 50% of them singletons. Sequenced input: sorted CD4+, CD8+, or CD8+CD57+ T cells (not recorded which) from PBMCs. These receptors were collected from a human donor with aplastic anemia. Both conserved end residues are part of each CDR3. D genes are given only for firm matches. Clone size is given for some rows only: seen once, a few or many times, or a class if the clone is expanded.

cdr3_aa,cdr3_nt,clone_size,v_call,j_call,d_call
CASSLVGIDSGNTIYF,TGTGCCAGCAGCTTGGTCGGGATTGACTCTGGAAACACCATATATTTT,few,TRBV5-4,TRBJ1-3,-
CSSRQDTETQYF,TGCAGCAGCCGACAGGATACGGAGACCCAGTACTTC,-,TRBV29-1,TRBJ2-5,-
CASSYGGASDTQYF,TGCGCCAGCAGCTACGGGGGGGCCTCAGATACGCAGTATTTT,-,TRBV4-1,TRBJ2-3,TRBD2
CSARDVEGYEQYF,TGCAGTGCTAGAGATGTCGAGGGGTACGAGCAGTACTTC,few,TRBV20-1,TRBJ2-7,-
CASSTGTGGTDEQFF,TGTGCCAGCAGCACCGGGACAGGGGGAACGGATGAGCAGTTCTTC,many,TRBV7-3,TRBJ2-1,TRBD1
CASSGSGASYNEQFF,TGTGCCAGCAGCGGTAGCGGGGCCTCCTACAATGAGCAGTTCTTC,-,TRBV2,TRBJ2-1,TRBD2
CASSDGQGADGYTF,TGTGCCAGCAGTGACGGCCAGGGGGCTGATGGCTACACCTTC,-,TRBV24-1,TRBJ1-2,TRBD1
CASSWEGFEQFF,TGTGCCAGCAGCTGGGAGGGGTTTGAGCAGTTCTTC,-,TRBV7-8,TRBJ2-1,TRBD2
CASSLEAGSSYEQYF,TGCGCCAGCAGCTTGGAGGCAGGGAGCTCCTACGAGCAGTACTTC,many,TRBV5-1,TRBJ2-7,-
CASSTSPQAFF,TGTGCCAGCAGTACCTCTCCCCAAGCTTTCTTT,many,TRBV6-1,TRBJ1-1,-
CASSLGGSGYNEQFF,TGTGCCAGCAGTTTGGGCGGTAGCGGGTACAATGAGCAGTTCTTC,many,TRBV12-3/TRBV12-4,TRBJ2-1,TRBD2
CSARPRQGPWNSPLHF,TGCAGTGCTAGACCCCGACAGGGGCCATGGAATTCACCCCTCCACTTT,many,TRBV20-1,TRBJ1-6,TRBD1
CATSRGQGYGYTF,TGTGCCACCAGTCGAGGACAGGGCTATGGCTACACCTTC,-,TRBV15,TRBJ1-2,TRBD1
CAISVGGFGETQYF,TGTGCCATCAGTGTCGGAGGGTTTGGGGAGACCCAGTACTTC,-,TRBV10-3,TRBJ2-5,-
CASSFGTGQRRTKNIQYF,TGTGCCAGCAGCTTCGGGACAGGGCAGAGACGAACCAAAAACATTCAGTACTTC,-,TRBV5-6,TRBJ2-4,TRBD1
CASSLDGTGPYEQYF,TGTGCCAGCAGTCTTGACGGGACAGGGCCCTACGAGCAGTACTTC,many,TRBV12-3/TRBV12-4,TRBJ2-7,TRBD1
CASSLVGFTGELFF,TGTGCCAGCAGTTTGGTGGGGTTTACCGGGGAGCTGTTTTTT,many,TRBV12-3/TRBV12-4,TRBJ2-2,-
CAWSWTSENTEAFF,TGTGCCTGGAGTTGGACTTCTGAGAACACTGAAGCTTTCTTT,-,TRBV19,TRBJ1-1,-
CASSQGEGYPLHF,TGTGCCAGCAGCCAAGGCGAGGGGTATCCCCTCCACTTT,-,TRBV3-1,TRBJ1-6,-
CAISRADTQYF,TGTGCCATCAGTAGAGCAGATACGCAGTATTTT,-,TRBV10-3,TRBJ2-3,-
CASSLGGDGANVLTF,TGTGCCAGCAGTCTTGGGGGCGATGGGGCCAACGTCCTGACTTTC,many,TRBV12-3/TRBV12-4,TRBJ2-6,-
CAPKLEGTRKANYGYTF,TGCGCCCCTAAATTGGAGGGGACACGCAAAGCTAACTATGGCTACACCTTC,few,TRBV5-1,TRBJ1-2,-
CASRTSDGNYGYTF,TGTGCCAGCAGAACCTCGGACGGGAACTATGGCTACACCTTC,-,TRBV27,TRBJ1-2,-
CASSLSGAYEQYF,TGTGCCAGCAGCTTATCAGGGGCCTACGAGCAGTACTTC,-,TRBV7-6,TRBJ2-7,-
CASSAQVGANGPLHF,TGTGCCAGCTCAGCACAGGTAGGGGCGAACGGGCCCCTCCACTTT,-,TRBV18,TRBJ1-6,-
CASSHQHSDYEQYF,TGCGCCAGCAGCCACCAACATTCCGACTACGAGCAGTACTTC,few,TRBV4-1,TRBJ2-7,-
CASSRENFYEQYF,TGTGCCAGCAGCAGGGAGAATTTCTACGAGCAGTACTTC,-,TRBV7-9,TRBJ2-7,-
CASRTGSPSGYTF,TGTGCCAGTAGGACCGGGAGCCCTAGTGGCTACACCTTC,once,TRBV19,TRBJ1-2,-
CSALRGGGPTGQYF,TGCAGTGCCCTCCGGGGCGGGGGGCCCACGGGGCAGTACTTC,many,TRBV20-1,TRBJ2-7,TRBD2
CAINAGGTGELFF,TGTGCCATTAATGCGGGAGGGACCGGGGAGCTGTTTTTT,-,TRBV10-3,TRBJ2-2,TRBD2
CASSLPGDNEQFF,TGTGCCAGCAGCTTACCAGGGGACAATGAGCAGTTCTTC,once,TRBV7-2,TRBJ2-1,-
CSASGGPTEAFF,TGCAGCGCATCGGGGGGGCCCACTGAAGCTTTCTTT,-,TRBV20-1,TRBJ1-1,-
CASSLRTGAGYTF,TGCGCCAGCAGCCTCAGGACAGGGGCCGGCTACACCTTC,-,TRBV4-3,TRBJ1-2,TRBD1